The 5 T cell receptor beta chains below come from one sample, sequenced in a study of shared clonotypes between healthy human individuals. Some clones are missing from TCRdb's copy, which holds only in-frame ones; the method was immunoSEQ multiplex PCR. Of approximately 2.3 million clones in the sample, approximately 95% were seen once. Sample: naive CD4+ T cells from PBMCs. Subset in this sample: CD45RA+ positively selected. All receptors come from a man aged 18 to 35 in good health. Some clones in this sample may be carry-over from other donors' samples.

This rearrangement joins TRBV9 to TRBJ2-2; 7 bases map to TRBD1. CDR1 is SGDLS and CDR2 is YYNGEE in the germline V gene. The CDR3 runs 15 residues. Germline trimming cut 3 bases from V and 4 bases from J; bases unmatched to any gene: 6. CDR3: CASSAGQAATGELFF. The DNA for the CDR3 is TGTGCCAGCAGCGCCGGACAGGCGGCCACCGGGGAGCTGTTTTTT.

This rearrangement joins TRBV5-1 to TRBJ2-2; 11 nucleotides align to TRBD2. The CDR3 covers 15 residues. CDR1 is SGHRS and CDR2 is YFSETQ in the germline V gene. J was trimmed by 6 bases and V by 2 bases; bases with no gene match: 3. DNA of the CDR3: TGCGCCAGCAGCTTAGCTAGCGGGGGGCCCGGGGAGCTGTTTTTT. Translated, it gives CASSLASGGPGELFF.

This clone appeared once. V usage is TRBV28 and J usage is TRBJ2-2, with 10 positions matching TRBD2. Germline loops: CDR1 MDHEN, CDR2 SYDVKM. The CDR3 is 15 residues long. The V gene end was trimmed by 7 bases and the J gene end by 1 base; junction bases not matched to a gene: 3. The CDR3 nucleotides are TGTGCCAGCAAGGGGACTAGCGTGAACACCGGGGAGCTGTTTTTT. Translating it yields CASKGTSVNTGELFF.

The rearrangement uses TRBV7-2 and TRBJ2-1, with 15 bases aligning to TRBD2. The length of the CDR3 is 17 residues. V was clipped by 3 bases and J by 7 bases; unmatched bases: 7. CDR1 and CDR2 (germline): SGHTA, FQGNSA. The CDR3 spells CASSLGPGLAGGNEQFF. The CDR3 bases are TGTGCCAGCAGCTTGGGGCCGGGACTAGCGGGAGGTAATGAGCAGTTCTTC.

The genes are TRBV7-9 and TRBJ2-5, with 13 positions matching TRBD2. The length of the CDR3 is 15 residues. The germline CDR1 and CDR2 sequences are SEHNR and FQNEAQ (reference sequence). The trim removed 2 bases at V and 5 bases at J, leaving 2 bases unmatched. CDR3 DNA: TGTGCCAGCAGCTTAACTAGCGGGAGGGGTGAGACCCAGTACTTC. Protein product: CASSLTSGRGETQYF.